Each of the 32 T cell receptor beta chains below was sequenced from the same sample in a study of blood T cell repertoires in COVID-19. This table comes from immunoSEQ multiplex PCR, and its TCRdb copy is limited to in-frame clones, with some not included. The sample has about 220,000 clones, around 88% seen once. Source material: PBMCs or T cells enriched from blood (not recorded which). These receptors were taken from a woman between 45 and 60 years old with acute COVID-19.

The chain links TRBV6-5 to TRBJ2-3, with 9 bases fitting TRBD2. Germline CDR1 MNHEY, CDR2 SVGAGI. The CDR3 spans 14 residues. The J segment lost 6 bases and the V segment lost 6 bases, leaving 7 bases of the junction unmatched. CDR3 sequence (DNA): TGTGCCAGCAGAGAGGCGGGAGGGTGGGATACGCAGTATTTT. Translated, it gives CASREAGGWDTQYF.

This chain uses TRBV27 with TRBJ1-6; 8 positions match TRBD1. Germline lookup yields CDR1 MNHEY and CDR2 SMNVEV (reference sequence). Germline trimming cut 3 bases from V and 7 bases from J; bases unmatched to any gene: 8. The CDR3 has 16 amino acids. The CDR3 coding sequence is TGTGCCAGCAGTTTTGACCCAGACAGGGGAAATTCACCCCTCCACTTT. Translation gives CASSFDPDRGNSPLHF.

V gene TRBV7-9 combines with J gene TRBJ2-7, with a possible D match to TRBD1 (6 bases). V lost 5 bases and J 5 bases, leaving 16 bases between the germline ends. Germline V gene sequence: CDR1 SEHNR, CDR2 FQNEAQ (reference sequence). The CDR3 sequence is 14 residues long. The CDR3 coding sequence is TGTGCCAGCAGCCTATGGTCAGGGGTCGACGAGCAGTACTTC. Amino acids: CASSLWSGVDEQYF.

This clone appeared a single time. At one boundary the junction diverges from the germline segment, which might be a read error. This chain connects TRBV29-1 to TRBJ1-2; perhaps TRBD1 as D (5 bases). The CDR3 has 12 residues. CDR1 is SQVTM and CDR2 is ANQGSEA in the germline V gene. CDR3 region: CSVEDRNYGYTF. The CDR3 nucleotides are TGCAGCGTCGAAGACAGAAACTATGGCTACACCTTC. The full variable domain, rest sourced from reference TRBV29-1 and TRBJ1-2, is SAVISQKPSRDICQRGTSLTIQCQVDSQVTMMFWYRQQPGQSLTLIATANQGSEATYESGFVIDKFPISRPNLTFSTLTVSNMSPEDSSIYLCSVEDRNYGYTFGSGTRLTVV.

V is TRBV2 and J is TRBJ1-1, with D unresolved. This CDR3 comprises 13 residues. In germline, CDR1 is SNHLY, CDR2 FYNNEI. The V and J ends lost 6 bases and 5 bases respectively, with 13 bases between them. CDR3 amino acids: CASREVEVTEAFF. As DNA, the CDR3 is TGTGCCAGCAGGGAGGTGGAGGTGACTGAAGCTTTCTTT.

CDR3 bases: TGTGCCAGCAGTCTGACAGTAATTAGCAATCAGCCCCAGCATTTT. It specifies CASSLTVISNQPQHF. The chain combines TRBV6-5 with TRBJ1-5, with D perhaps TRBD1 (5 bases). V was shortened by 5 bases and J by 0 bases, with 11 bases between the two germline ends. Germline V lookup: CDR1 MNHEY, CDR2 SVGAGI. The length of the CDR3 is 15 residues.

This clone was picked up a small number of times. The genes are TRBV7-2 and TRBJ2-1, with 11 nucleotides matching TRBD2. Germline CDR1 and CDR2: SGHTA and FQGNSA. V shed 5 bases, J shed 4 bases, and the junction held 10 bases outside the gene matches. The CDR3 contains 17 residues. CDR3 amino acids: CASSRAWTSGLYNEQFF. The CDR3 DNA follows: TGTGCCAGCAGCCGGGCATGGACTAGCGGGCTGTACAATGAGCAGTTCTTC. The full variable domain, rest sourced from reference TRBV7-2 and TRBJ2-1, is GAGVSQSPSNKVTEKGKDVELRCDPISGHTALYWYRQSLGQGLEFLIYFQGNSAPDKSGLPSDRFSAERTGGSVSTLTIQRTQQEDSAVYLCASSRAWTSGLYNEQFFGPGTRLTVL.

This clone showed up just once. The chain recombines TRBV15 with TRBJ1-2; maybe TRBD1 (6 bases). CDR1 and CDR2 from the germline V gene are LNHNV and YYDKDF (reference sequence). This CDR3 is built from 17 residues. V was trimmed by 4 bases and J by 7 bases, leaving 25 bases between them. CDR3 bases: TGTGCCACCAGCACAGGTTTGGCTCCTAGGGACAAGGGTGGCTACACCTTC. It codes for CATSTGLAPRDKGGYTF.

This sequence joins TRBV28 and TRBJ2-7, with TRBD2 identical over 7 bases. The CDR3 is 15 residues long. The J segment lost 4 bases and the V segment lost 5 bases, leaving 11 bases of the junction unmatched. Germline assignment: CDR1 MDHEN and CDR2 SYDVKM. CDR3 in DNA: TGTGCCAGCAGTCCAGCTAGCGGCCGTGCTTACGAGCAGTACTTC. This codes for CASSPASGRAYEQYF.

CDR3 sequence reads: CASSPIRQGIEKTQYF. In DNA form, the CDR3 reads TGTGCCAGCAGCCCGATCAGACAGGGTATAGAAAAGACCCAGTACTTC. V usage is TRBV11-2 and J usage is TRBJ2-5; TRBD1 agrees at 7 bases. This CDR3 has 16 amino acids. V lost 5 bases and J lost 6; bases outside the gene matches: 15. Germline V gives CDR1 SGHAT, CDR2 FQNNGV.

This clone was observed once. The CDR3 loop is CATSRGFISGDSTYEQYF. The CDR3 DNA sequence: TGTGCCACCAGCAGGGGATTTATAAGCGGGGACTCAACCTACGAGCAGTACTTC. V and J are TRBV15 and TRBJ2-7; 7 nucleotides align to TRBD2. CDR3 length equals 18 residues. Germline lookup yields CDR1 LNHNV and CDR2 YYDKDF (reference sequence). Trimming took 3 bases from V and 2 from J; bases not matched to a gene: 16.

The chain is built from TRBV4-1 and TRBJ2-3; no clear D gene. V was clipped by 0 bases and J by 4 bases, with 14 bases between them. The CDR3 sequence is 16 residues long. Germline V gene data show CDR1 as MGHRA and CDR2 as YSYEKL. This CDR3 is CASSQERLPAPDTQYF. As DNA, the CDR3 is TGCGCCAGCAGCCAAGAACGACTCCCAGCCCCAGATACGCAGTATTTT.

The rearrangement uses TRBV5-4 and TRBJ2-7; TRBD1 might be the D (5 bases). This CDR3 has 14 residues. The ends were cut back, 1 base at V and 2 bases at J, with 10 bases in the middle. Germline CDR1 and CDR2: SGHNT and YYREEE (reference sequence). The CDR3 sequence: CASSLRGAAYEQYF. The CDR3 region has the DNA TGTGCCAGCAGCTTGAGGGGCGCCGCCTACGAGCAGTACTTC.

CDR3 loop: CASTEGRYQPQHF. The CDR3 DNA reads TGTGCCAGCACCGAGGGCCGGTATCAGCCCCAGCATTTT. The rearrangement uses TRBV2 and TRBJ1-5; D remains unclear. The CDR3 loop spans 13 amino acids. V lost 7 bases and J 5 bases, leaving 12 bases between the germline ends. Germline values: CDR1 SNHLY, CDR2 FYNNEI.

This sequence joins TRBV24-1 and TRBJ1-2; 11 bases agree with TRBD1. Trimming took 1 base from V and 7 from J; bases not matched to a gene: 10. The CDR3 runs 17 residues. Germline V lookup: CDR1 KGHDR, CDR2 SFDVKD. The DNA of the CDR3 is TGTGCCACCAGTGATTTACCTGGACAGGGGGCTCAGGTTGGCTACACCTTC. Amino acids: CATSDLPGQGAQVGYTF.

This clone occurred a few times. The V and J genes are TRBV5-4 and TRBJ2-1; 7 nucleotides line up with TRBD2. V lost 1 base and J lost 0; bases outside the gene matches: 4. Germline V CDR1 and CDR2: SGHNT, YYREEE (reference sequence). The length of the CDR3 is 16 residues. The CDR3 loop is CASSLSGGSSYNEQFF. Here the CDR3 DNA reads TGTGCCAGCAGCTTGTCTGGCGGGAGCTCCTACAATGAGCAGTTCTTC.

The chain couples TRBV18 to TRBJ1-2, with 7 bases identical to TRBD1. The ends lost 3 bases at V and 2 bases at J; junction bases unmatched: 6. This CDR3 has 15 residues. CDR1 and CDR2 (germline): KGHSH, LQKENI. The CDR3 DNA reads TGTGCCAGCTCACCCCGACAGGGTGGGAACTATGGCTACACCTTC. This translates into CASSPRQGGNYGYTF.

The gene calls are TRBV6-5 and TRBJ2-7; tentative D call: TRBD1 (6 bases). Germline CDR1 and CDR2: MNHEY and SVGAGI. The CDR3 totals 15 residues. V dropped 10 bases and J dropped 3 bases, with 22 bases sitting between them. The CDR3 region has the DNA TGTGCCACCCAGGGTCTTCAGGGGCCATTCTACGAGCAGTACTTC. Its translation is CATQGLQGPFYEQYF.

For this clone: The junction and the germline gene differ at one end; a read error may be behind it. V usage is TRBV6-1 and J usage is TRBJ2-7; 8 nucleotides align to TRBD2. The CDR3 has 14 amino acids. Germline-derived CDR1 and CDR2 are MNHNS and SASEGT. CDR3 nucleotide sequence: TGTGCCAGCAGAGAAGCGGGAGTGGGCTACGAGCAGTACTTC. Its translation: CASREAGVGYEQYF.

This rearrangement joins TRBV6-6 to TRBJ2-1; perhaps TRBD2 as D (6 bases). The CDR3 is made up of 14 amino acids. Trimming took 5 bases from V and 4 from J, leaving 12 bases between them. Looked up from germline, CDR1 is MNHNY and CDR2 is SVGAGI (reference sequence). Here the CDR3 DNA reads TGTGCCAGCAGTCGCGCGGGACTTTACAATGAGCAGTTCTTC. Amino acids: CASSRAGLYNEQFF.

V gene TRBV7-2 combines with J gene TRBJ2-7; 14 bases fit TRBD2. Trimming removed 7 bases from V and 7 bases from J; junction bases left unmatched: 15. The CDR3 runs 17 residues. In germline, CDR1 is SGHTA, CDR2 FQGNSA. The CDR3 sequence is CASTPAGGLAGGREQYF. The CDR3 DNA sequence: TGTGCCAGCACCCCCGCGGGCGGACTAGCGGGAGGACGGGAGCAGTACTTC.

This chain connects TRBV5-1 to TRBJ1-4, with 10 nucleotides matching TRBD1. The length of the CDR3 is 16 residues. The junction had 11 bases not matched to a gene; V was cut back by 5 bases and J by 7 bases. Germline V gene data show CDR1 as SGHRS and CDR2 as YFSETQ. CDR3 sequence: CASRGTGARGSEKLFF. For the CDR3, the DNA is TGCGCCAGCAGAGGGACAGGGGCACGAGGTAGTGAAAAACTGTTTTTT.

The J gene is TRBJ2-3, the V gene TRBV20-1; tentatively, D is TRBD2 (5 bases). This CDR3 is 13 amino acids long. Germline V gene data show CDR1 as DFQATT and CDR2 as SNEGSKA (reference sequence). Trimming pared 3 bases from V and 7 bases from J, leaving 14 bases between. CDR3 sequence reads: CSASSNRLNTQYF. The CDR3 nucleotides read TGCAGTGCTAGTAGTAATAGACTAAATACGCAGTATTTT.

The genes are TRBV4-1 and TRBJ1-2, with D maybe TRBD1 (5 bases). Germline CDR1 reads MGHRA; CDR2 reads YSYEKL. Trimming pared 3 bases from V and 0 bases from J, leaving 8 bases between. CDR3 length equals 14 residues. Written as DNA, the CDR3 is TGCGCCAGCAGCCAGACAGTTACTAACTATGGCTACACCTTC. It encodes CASSQTVTNYGYTF.

The rearrangement links TRBV5-1 to TRBJ2-7, with 9 bases lining up with TRBD2. V gave up 2 bases and J gave up 2 bases; unmatched junction bases: 5. CDR1 and CDR2 from the germline V gene are SGHRS and YFSETQ. This CDR3 contains 15 residues. This CDR3 is CASSFDSGGPYEQYF. In DNA form, the CDR3 reads TGCGCCAGCAGCTTCGATAGCGGGGGACCCTACGAGCAGTACTTC. Full variable domain (missing parts from reference TRBV5-1 and TRBJ2-7): KAGVTQTPRYLIKTRGQQVTLSCSPISGHRSVSWYQQTPGQGLQFLFEYFSETQRNKGNFPGRFSGRQFSNSRSEMNVSTLELGDSALYLCASSFDSGGPYEQYFGPGTRLTVT.

The chain links TRBV7-2 to TRBJ1-2, with 8 bases that match TRBD1. The length of the CDR3 is 15 residues. J gave up 9 bases and V 2 bases, and 11 bases lay outside the gene matches. Germline lookup yields CDR1 SGHTA and CDR2 FQGNSA. CDR3 loop: CASSLIVRGLGSYTF. CDR3 nucleotide sequence: TGTGCCAGCAGCTTAATTGTCAGGGGGCTCGGTAGCTACACCTTC.

The chain recombines TRBV2 with TRBJ1-4; D is perhaps TRBD1 (5 bases). The CDR3 consists of 15 residues. V dropped 7 bases and J dropped 7 bases, with 19 bases sitting between them. The germline gives CDR1 SNHLY, CDR2 FYNNEI. The CDR3 loop is CASKDSGLGAEKLFF. The DNA for the CDR3 is TGTGCCAGCAAAGACTCAGGGCTCGGCGCTGAAAAACTGTTTTTT.

V gene TRBV27 combines with J gene TRBJ2-2; a possible D gene is TRBD2 (5 bases). Germline CDR1 is MNHEY and CDR2 is SMNVEV (reference sequence). Trimming stripped 5 bases from V and 4 bases from J, with 8 bases between. The CDR3 has 13 amino acids. DNA for the CDR3: TGTGCCAGCAGTATCGGGGTCACCGGGGAGCTGTTTTTT. The encoded protein is CASSIGVTGELFF.

The chain recombines TRBV7-9 with TRBJ1-2; 9 bases are a match to TRBD1. V trimming: 5 bases; J trimming: 6 bases; junction bases outside the gene matches: 13. The CDR3 covers 16 residues. CDR1 SEHNR and CDR2 FQNEAQ come from the germline V gene (reference sequence). Written as DNA, the CDR3 is TGTGCCAGCAGCGTTACGCGGGACAGGGACGGGGATGGCTACACCTTC. Translated, it gives CASSVTRDRDGDGYTF.

This chain joins TRBV2 and TRBJ2-1, with TRBD2 identical over 11 bases. Germline V gene data show CDR1 as SNHLY and CDR2 as FYNNEI. The CDR3 runs 18 residues. With V trimmed by 7 bases and J by 7 bases, 18 bases remained unmatched. The CDR3 loop is CASKPTGLAGGPWNEQFF. The CDR3, as DNA: TGTGCCAGCAAGCCCACCGGTTTAGCGGGAGGGCCGTGGAATGAGCAGTTCTTC.

The chain has TRBV7-2 and TRBJ2-2; 7 bases map to TRBD2. CDR3 length: 15 amino acids. The V segment lost 5 bases and the J segment 0 bases; nucleotides outside the gene matches: 3. Germline assignment: CDR1 SGHTA and CDR2 FQGNSA. CDR3 amino acids: CASSRDYANTGELFF. CDR3 nucleotide sequence: TGTGCCAGCAGCCGGGACTACGCGAACACCGGGGAGCTGTTTTTT.

V is TRBV12-3 or TRBV12-4 and J is TRBJ2-7; TRBD1 aligns across 7 bases. After removal of 4 bases from V and 6 bases from J, the junction contained 6 bases not matched to a gene. This CDR3 has 13 residues. CDR3 in amino acids: CASSSGQKFEQYF. The CDR3 DNA reads TGTGCCAGCAGTTCGGGACAGAAGTTCGAGCAGTACTTC.